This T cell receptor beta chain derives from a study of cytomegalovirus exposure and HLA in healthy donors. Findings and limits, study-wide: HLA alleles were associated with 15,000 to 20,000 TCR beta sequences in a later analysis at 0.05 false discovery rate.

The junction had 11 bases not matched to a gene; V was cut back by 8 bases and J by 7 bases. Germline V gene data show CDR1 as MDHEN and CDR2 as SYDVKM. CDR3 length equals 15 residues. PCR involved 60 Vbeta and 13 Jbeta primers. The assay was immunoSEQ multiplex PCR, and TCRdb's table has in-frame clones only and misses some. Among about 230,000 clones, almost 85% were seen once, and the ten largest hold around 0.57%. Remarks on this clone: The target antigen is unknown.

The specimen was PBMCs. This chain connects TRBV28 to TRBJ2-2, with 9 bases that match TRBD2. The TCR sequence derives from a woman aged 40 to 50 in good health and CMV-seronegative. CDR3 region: CASPRGGAVVGELFF. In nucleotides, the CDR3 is TGTGCCAGCCCCCGCGGGGGGGCCGTGGTCGGGGAGCTGTTTTTT. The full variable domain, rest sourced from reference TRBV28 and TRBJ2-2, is DVKVTQSSRYLVKRTGEKVFLECVQDMDHENMFWYRQDPGLGLRLIYFSYDVKMKEKGDIPEGYSVSREKKERFSLILESASTNQTSMYLCASPRGGAVVGELFFGEGSRLTVL.